Listed here are 32 T cell receptor beta chains from one sample, sequenced in a study of T-cell reconstitution after alpha-beta-depleted transplantation in children. For TCRbeta, the library was prepared with unique molecular identifiers. TCRdb re-called the PCR reads with MiXCR, one entry per CDR3 protein. This table holds 780,000 or so distinct CDR3 sequences, 16% found once. Material: PBMCs, mostly from graft donor cells, obtained 360 days after TCRalphabeta/CD19-depleted stem cell transplant. All receptors come from a male patient younger than 18 who had a stem cell transplant for acute lymphoblastic leukemia, so the T cells may come from the graft donor.

This clonotype was observed at least ten times. This rearrangement joins TRBV2 to TRBJ2-2, with D possibly matching TRBD2 (5 bases). The V end was cut by 5 bases, the J end by 3 bases, with 13 bases between. CDR1 and CDR2 from the germline V gene are SNHLY and FYNNEI. This CDR3 region has 15 residues. The CDR3 coding sequence is TGTGCCAGCAGTCCTCGGGGATCGGACACCGGGGAGCTGTTTTTT. This codes for CASSPRGSDTGELFF.

This clonotype was observed many times. Written as DNA, the CDR3 is TGCAGCGTGGGTCCTTCTCTCGGCCCTAACACCGGGGAGCTGTTTTTT. Its protein product is CSVGPSLGPNTGELFF. This chain uses TRBV29-1 with TRBJ2-2; D is unresolved. This CDR3 is 16 amino acids long. V was trimmed by 6 bases and J by 2 bases, leaving 19 bases between them. Germline CDR1 reads SQVTM; CDR2 reads ANQGSEA.

Many counts were recorded for this clonotype. The chain recombines TRBV29-1 with TRBJ2-7; D uncertain. The CDR3 has 12 amino acids. The V gene lost 1 base and the J gene lost 4 bases, with 8 bases spanning the gap. From germline, CDR1 is SQVTM and CDR2 ANQGSEA. CDR3 in DNA: TGCAGCGTTGAAGGGCAGGCTTACGAGCAGTACTTC. Translated, it gives CSVEGQAYEQYF.

The J gene is TRBJ2-3, the V gene TRBV10-3; TRBD2 might be the D (5 bases). V was clipped by 3 bases and J by 0 bases, with 10 bases between them. Germline V gene sequence: CDR1 ENHRY, CDR2 SYGVKD. The CDR3 covers 15 residues. The CDR3 sequence: CAISDQLASTDTQYF. CDR3 nucleotides: TGTGCCATCAGTGACCAGCTAGCTAGCACAGATACGCAGTATTTT.

The sample holds many counts of this clonotype. The J gene is TRBJ1-1, the V gene TRBV9; 8 bases are a match to TRBD1. Per the germline V gene, CDR1 is SGDLS and CDR2 is YYNGEE. V lost 3 bases and J lost 0; bases outside the gene matches: 1. This CDR3 region has 14 residues. This CDR3 reads CASSGTGMNTEAFF. CDR3 coding DNA: TGTGCCAGCAGCGGGACAGGGATGAACACTGAAGCTTTCTTT.

The genes are TRBV6-1 and TRBJ2-7, with D possibly being TRBD1 (6 bases). V dropped 6 bases and J dropped 4 bases, with 19 bases sitting between them. This CDR3 comprises 15 residues. Germline CDR1 and CDR2: MNHNS and SASEGT. The CDR3 nucleotides are TGTGCCAGCAGCCCTGACAGGCCCGCTGGGTACGAGCAGTACTTC. Its protein product is CASSPDRPAGYEQYF.

This chain connects TRBV2 to TRBJ2-1, with 11 bases aligning to TRBD2. CDR1 is SNHLY, CDR2 FYNNEI, per germline. V trimming: 4 bases; J trimming: 3 bases; junction bases outside the gene matches: 5. This CDR3 spans 16 amino acids. The CDR3 is CASSALAGGLYNEQFF. DNA for the CDR3: TGTGCCAGCAGTGCGCTAGCGGGAGGACTCTACAATGAGCAGTTCTTC.

The chain joins TRBV28 to TRBJ1-1; 9 positions match TRBD1. There are 14 residues in the CDR3. Germline V CDR1 and CDR2: MDHEN, SYDVKM. With V trimmed by 5 bases and J by 7 bases, 8 bases remained unmatched. The CDR3 sequence is CASSPGTGYDEAFF. CDR3 DNA sequence: TGTGCCAGCAGTCCGGGGACAGGGTATGATGAAGCTTTCTTT.

There are a few counts of this clonotype. The CDR3 region has the DNA TGCAGTGCTGGCCCCGGGACAGGGCGGGGGAATCAGCCCCAGCATTTT. Protein sequence: CSAGPGTGRGNQPQHF. The V and J genes are TRBV20-1 and TRBJ1-5; TRBD1 aligns across 9 bases. CDR3 length equals 16 residues. The trim removed 5 bases at V and 4 bases at J, leaving 12 bases unmatched. Germline CDR1 reads DFQATT; CDR2 reads SNEGSKA (reference sequence).

The V call is TRBV12-3 or TRBV12-4, the J call TRBJ2-3, with D tentatively TRBD2 (5 bases). V shed 6 bases and J shed 5 bases, with 9 bases lying between them. The CDR3 has 12 residues. The CDR3 is CASSGLGDTQYF. CDR3 sequence (DNA): TGTGCCAGCAGCGGACTCGGAGATACGCAGTATTTT.

CDR3 residues: CASSYTGSYNSPLHF. The CDR3 DNA follows: TGTGCCAGCAGTTATACAGGGTCCTATAATTCACCCCTCCACTTT. The rearrangement joins TRBV12-3 or TRBV12-4 to TRBJ1-6; D is perhaps TRBD1 (6 bases). Deletions cut 4 bases from V and 1 base from J, with 8 bases between. This CDR3 comprises 15 residues.

The chain carries TRBV19 and TRBJ2-1; 13 positions match TRBD2. Germline trimming cut 6 bases from V and 8 bases from J; bases unmatched to any gene: 10. The CDR3 length is 16 residues. Germline V CDR1 and CDR2: LNHDA, SQIVND (reference sequence). The CDR3 reads CASSPARTSGRYEQFF. The CDR3 nucleotides read TGTGCCAGTAGCCCCGCCCGGACTAGCGGGAGATATGAGCAGTTCTTC. Looking up the rest from reference TRBV19 and TRBJ2-1 gives the full variable domain: DGGITQSPKYLFRKEGQNVTLSCEQNLNHDAMYWYRQDPGQGLRLIYYSQIVNDFQKGDIAEGYSVSREKKESFPLTVTSAQKNPTAFYLCASSPARTSGRYEQFFGPGTRLTVL.

This clonotype was seen more than once but under ten times. The rearrangement links TRBV27 to TRBJ2-1; D could derive from TRBD1 or TRBD2 (5 bases each). This CDR3 has 11 residues. The V gene's germline CDR1 is MNHEY and CDR2 SMNVEV (reference sequence). Deletions cut 10 bases from V and 6 bases from J, with 10 bases between. CDR3 sequence reads: CATSGANEQFF. In DNA form, the CDR3 reads TGTGCCACCTCCGGGGCCAATGAGCAGTTCTTC.

There are many counts of this clonotype. J is TRBJ2-7 and V is TRBV20-1; D is tentatively TRBD1 or TRBD2 (5 bases each). Trimming took 1 base from V and 2 from J, leaving 6 bases between them. Looked up from germline, CDR1 is DFQATT and CDR2 is SNEGSKA (reference sequence). The CDR3 length is 12 residues. CDR3 bases: TGCAGTGCTAGAGGGGGGACCTACGAGCAGTACTTC. Its protein is CSARGGTYEQYF.

There are a few counts of this clonotype. The rearrangement uses TRBV3-1 and TRBJ2-7; no clear D. This CDR3 spans 13 amino acids. Trimming removed 5 bases from V and 7 bases from J, with 15 bases in between. Germline V gene lookup returns CDR1 LGHDT and CDR2 YNNKEL (reference sequence). The CDR3 region has the DNA TGTGCCAGCAGCTTTTTCGCCGAAGAAGAGCAGTACTTC. It yields the protein CASSFFAEEEQYF.

This clonotype turned up a few times. J is TRBJ1-4 and V is TRBV25-1, with D perhaps matching TRBD1 (5 bases). Germline assignment: CDR1 MGHDK and CDR2 SYGVNS. V lost 1 base and J 2 bases, leaving 11 bases between the germline ends. The CDR3 sequence is 16 residues long. CDR3 amino acids: CASSESKGSTNEKLFF. CDR3 DNA: TGTGCCAGCAGTGAATCTAAGGGGTCGACTAATGAAAAACTGTTTTTT.

V is TRBV29-1 and J is TRBJ2-5, with D tentatively TRBD2 (5 bases). Per the germline V gene, CDR1 is SQVTM and CDR2 is ANQGSEA. V lost 0 bases and J 3 bases, leaving 11 bases between the germline ends. The CDR3 runs to 14 residues. As DNA, the CDR3 is TGCAGCGTTGAAGATCCCGGAGGAAAAGAGACCCAGTACTTC. It yields the protein CSVEDPGGKETQYF.

This chain connects TRBV29-1 to TRBJ2-5; D unclear. The germline V gene has CDR1 SQVTM and CDR2 ANQGSEA. This CDR3 has 12 amino acids. V was shortened by 8 bases and J by 2 bases, with 12 bases between the two germline ends. This CDR3 reads CSFLAEQETQYF. The CDR3 bases are TGCAGCTTCTTAGCAGAACAAGAGACCCAGTACTTC.

This clonotype turned up a few times. The chain uses TRBV7-9 and TRBJ2-7; 10 bases match TRBD1. The V gene's germline CDR1 is SEHNR and CDR2 FQNEAQ (reference sequence). This CDR3 region has 15 residues. Losses at the gene ends were 3 bases for V and 4 bases for J; bases not matched to a gene: 6. CDR3 in DNA: TGTGCCAGCAGCTTTAAAGGGACAGGGGATTACGAGCAGTACTTC. Its translation is CASSFKGTGDYEQYF.

This chain connects TRBV7-2 to TRBJ2-5; D is possibly TRBD2 (6 bases). Per germline, CDR1 SGHTA and CDR2 FQGNSA. The length of the CDR3 is 12 residues. V shed 2 bases and J shed 7 bases, with 8 bases lying between them. CDR3 sequence (DNA): TGTGCCAGCAGCTTATTGGAGGGGACCCAGTACTTC. Translating gives CASSLLEGTQYF.

The chain links TRBV10-2 to TRBJ2-1, with D maybe TRBD2 (6 bases). The V end was cut by 10 bases, the J end by 0 bases, with 16 bases between. The CDR3 loop spans 15 amino acids. The germline V gene has CDR1 WSHSY and CDR2 SAAADI. CDR3 residues: CATFSGLSSYNEQFF. The CDR3 DNA sequence: TGCGCCACCTTTAGCGGTCTGAGCTCCTACAATGAGCAGTTCTTC.

The rearrangement uses TRBV7-6 and TRBJ2-2; no definite D call. Per the germline V gene, CDR1 is SGHVS and CDR2 is FNYEAQ. The CDR3 extends over 15 amino acids. V was shortened by 0 bases and J by 6 bases, with 11 bases between the two germline ends. The CDR3 is CASSLAAGSPGELFF. The CDR3 DNA reads as TGTGCCAGCAGCTTAGCGGCAGGCTCCCCCGGGGAGCTGTTTTTT.

The chain is built from TRBV29-1 and TRBJ2-1, with D possibly TRBD1 on 7 matching bases. Trimming left V 4 bases short and J 3 bases short, with 13 bases between. The length of the CDR3 is 14 residues. Looked up from germline, CDR1 is SQVTM and CDR2 is ANQGSEA. The CDR3 coding sequence is TGCAGCGTTGGACAGGGACTGCTCTACAATGAGCAGTTCTTC. It specifies CSVGQGLLYNEQFF.

This chain links TRBV27 with TRBJ2-2; no definite D call. The CDR3 loop spans 13 amino acids. V lost 6 bases to trimming and J lost 9 bases, with 14 bases between them. From germline, CDR1 is MNHEY and CDR2 SMNVEV (reference sequence). Written as DNA, the CDR3 is TGTGCCAGCAGACCCATCGTATCGCGGGAGCTGTTTTTT. Amino acid sequence: CASRPIVSRELFF.

This clonotype was detected only a few times. V and J are TRBV28 and TRBJ1-1; D is ambiguous. CDR1 MDHEN and CDR2 SYDVKM come from the germline V gene. Trimming left V 2 bases short and J 1 base short, with 11 bases between. The CDR3 contains 15 residues. This chain's CDR3 is CASSLPGSANTEAFF. The CDR3 DNA follows: TGTGCCAGCAGTTTACCAGGATCGGCGAACACTGAAGCTTTCTTT.

The J gene is TRBJ2-7, the V gene TRBV5-5, with 10 bases lining up with TRBD2. J lost 5 bases, V lost 4 bases, and 12 bases had no gene match. The CDR3 length is 16 residues. In germline, CDR1 is SGHKS, CDR2 YYEKEE (reference sequence). The CDR3 DNA reads as TGTGCCAGCAGCCCCGGGGCTAGCGGGAGTATCGACGAGCAGTACTTC. This sequence encodes CASSPGASGSIDEQYF.

This sequence joins TRBV11-2 and TRBJ2-7; D tentatively reads TRBD1 or TRBD2 (6 bases each). The CDR3 has 15 residues. The V gene lost 3 bases and the J gene lost 4 bases, with 16 bases spanning the gap. CDR1 and CDR2 (germline): SGHAT, FQNNGV. The CDR3 DNA is TGTGCCAGCAGCTTCGATTCGGGGGCTGCGTACGAGCAGTACTTC. This encodes CASSFDSGAAYEQYF.

This clonotype has only a few counts. This chain uses TRBV4-1 with TRBJ2-1; no definite D call. CDR1 is MGHRA and CDR2 is YSYEKL in the germline V gene. Between the trimmed V and J ends, which lost 3 bases and 6 bases, there was a span of 12 bases. This CDR3 comprises 14 residues. CDR3 sequence (DNA): TGCGCCAGCAGCCAGGGTGGGCCTGGCAATGAGCAGTTCTTC. Translated, it gives CASSQGGPGNEQFF.

This clonotype was detected many times. The chain carries TRBV10-3 and TRBJ2-2, with D perhaps matching TRBD2 (5 bases). The V gene's germline CDR1 is ENHRY and CDR2 SYGVKD. The CDR3 is made up of 14 amino acids. The V gene lost 6 bases and the J gene lost 0 bases, with 8 bases spanning the gap. This chain's CDR3 is CAIRDLTNTGELFF. The CDR3 DNA follows: TGTGCCATCAGGGACTTAACGAACACCGGGGAGCTGTTTTTT.

This rearrangement joins TRBV20-1 to TRBJ2-1; 9 bases are a match to TRBD2. CDR1 is DFQATT, CDR2 SNEGSKA, per germline (reference sequence). Trimming took 8 bases from V and 4 from J; bases not matched to a gene: 15. This CDR3 has 16 residues. Here the CDR3 reads CSLGLAGRLRYNEQFF. The CDR3 nucleotides read TGCAGTCTCGGGCTAGCGGGACGGCTCCGTTACAATGAGCAGTTCTTC.

The J gene is TRBJ1-5, the V gene TRBV5-6, with D maybe TRBD1 (5 bases). The CDR3 is 16 amino acids. Deletions cut 1 base from V and 9 bases from J, with 20 bases between. Germline V gene sequence: CDR1 SGHDT, CDR2 YYEEEE. The CDR3 here is CASSLWFQGFLGPQHF. For the CDR3, the DNA is TGTGCCAGCAGCTTGTGGTTCCAGGGCTTTCTGGGGCCCCAGCATTTT.

In its sample, this clonotype was seen a few times. The rearrangement links TRBV20-1 to TRBJ2-7, with a weak D call TRBD1 (5 bases). Germline CDR1 reads DFQATT; CDR2 reads SNEGSKA (reference sequence). V gave up 6 bases and J gave up 3 bases, with 18 bases separating them. The CDR3 has 14 amino acids. CDR3 bases: TGCAGTGCCTTCGATACAGGCAGTGTCTACGAGCAGTACTTC. Encoded protein: CSAFDTGSVYEQYF.